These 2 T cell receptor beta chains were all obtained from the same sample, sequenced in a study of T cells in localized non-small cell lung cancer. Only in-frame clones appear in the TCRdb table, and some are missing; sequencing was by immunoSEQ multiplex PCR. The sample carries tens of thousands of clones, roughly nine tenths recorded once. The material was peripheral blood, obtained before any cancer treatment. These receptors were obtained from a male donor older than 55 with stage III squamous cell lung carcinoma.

The CDR3: CASSLSRGGSQFF. CDR3 in DNA: TGTGCCAGCAGCTTATCGCGGGGGGGTTCTCAGTTCTTC. The gene calls are TRBV11-3 and TRBJ2-1; 9 bases fit TRBD2. This CDR3 has 13 amino acids. Germline CDR1 reads SGHNT; CDR2 reads YENEEA. The trim removed 2 bases at V and 13 bases at J, leaving 6 bases unmatched.

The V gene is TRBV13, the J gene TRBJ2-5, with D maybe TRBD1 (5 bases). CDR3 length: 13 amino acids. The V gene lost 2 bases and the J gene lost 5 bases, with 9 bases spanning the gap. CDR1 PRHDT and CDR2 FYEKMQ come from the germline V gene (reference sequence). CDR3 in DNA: TGTGCCAGCAGCTTAAGGTCAGGGGAGACCCAGTACTTC. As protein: CASSLRSGETQYF.